The T cell receptor beta chain under discussion was sequenced for a study of shared clonotypes between healthy human individuals. Broader study findings: Naive CD4 clonotypes overlapped across a handful of donors at about 5.3%.

Clones were read by immunoSEQ multiplex PCR, and TCRdb kept only the in-frame ones, dropping some. Among approximately 330,000 clones, roughly 80% were seen once, and the ten largest hold more than 9%. V was trimmed by 3 bases and J by 1 base, leaving 10 bases between them. Germline values: CDR1 SGHAT, CDR2 FQNNGV. This CDR3 has 15 amino acids. For this clone: Its antigen remains unknown.

What was sequenced was memory CD4+ T cells sorted from blood. Subset indicated: CD45RA-negative fraction. This clonotype was obtained from a man younger than 40 in good health. This rearrangement joins TRBV11-2 to TRBJ1-3, with no clear D. In DNA form, the CDR3 reads TGTGCCAGCAGCTTCCTACAGTCGTCTGGAAACACCATATATTTT. It codes for CASSFLQSSGNTIYF.